Listed below are T cell receptor beta chains from one sample, sequenced in a study of cytomegalovirus exposure and HLA in healthy donors. This table comes from immunoSEQ multiplex PCR, and its TCRdb copy is limited to in-frame clones, with some not included. The table lists 200,000 to 250,000 clones, with less than 1% in the top ten. Sequencing was carried out using PBMCs. The receptor set was obtained from a woman in her twenties or thirties in good health and CMV-seropositive. The CDR3 runs from the conserved cysteine through the conserved F or W. Each record gives: J gene, D gene, V gene, CDR3 DNA, CDR3 protein. D genes are given only for firm matches.

J: TRBJ2-3
D: TRBD2
V: TRBV2
DNA: TGTGCCAGCTCCCGGCTAGCGGGGGGGCCTAGGCCCACAGATACGCAGTATTTT
CDR3: CASSRLAGGPRPTDTQYF

J: TRBJ2-2
D: NA
V: TRBV28
DNA: TGTGCCAGCAGTCCCCCGGGACATCGGGCCGGGGAGCTGTTTTTT
CDR3: CASSPPGHRAGELFF

J: TRBJ2-7
D: NA
V: TRBV6-1
DNA: TGTGCCAGCAGTCCCCAGGGGTTCGGCTACGAGCAGTACTTC
CDR3: CASSPQGFGYEQYF

J: TRBJ2-1
D: TRBD1
V: TRBV4-1
DNA: TGCGCCAGCAGCCCATCACAGGGGGGAGGGCAGTTCTTC
CDR3: CASSPSQGGGQFF

J: TRBJ1-6
D: NA
V: TRBV12-1
DNA: TGTGCCAGCCTCGGGCCGGTCGGGGGACCCCATTATAATTCACCCCTCCACTTT
CDR3: CASLGPVGGPHYNSPLHF

J: TRBJ2-5
D: TRBD2
V: TRBV9
DNA: TGTGCCAGCAGCCCGACTAGCGGGGCACAAGAGACCCAGTACTTC
CDR3: CASSPTSGAQETQYF

J: TRBJ2-1
D: NA
V: TRBV5-1
DNA: TGCGCCAGCAGCTTGGAGGGGTTGCGGAGCTCCTACAATGAGCAGTTCTTC
CDR3: CASSLEGLRSSYNEQFF

J: TRBJ2-3
D: NA
V: TRBV6-6
DNA: TGTGCCAGCATCCGAGGGGGTGGGACAGATACGCAGTATTTT
CDR3: CASIRGGGTDTQYF

J: TRBJ2-3
D: TRBD2
V: TRBV5-1
DNA: TGCGCCAGCAGCGGGCCCAGCGGGGGCTCAGATACGCAGTATTTT
CDR3: CASSGPSGGSDTQYF

J: TRBJ1-3
D: NA
V: TRBV7-2
DNA: TGTGCCAGCAGCTCGACTCTTATTCCCACTGGAAACACCATATATTTT
CDR3: CASSSTLIPTGNTIYF

J: TRBJ2-1
D: TRBD2
V: TRBV30
DNA: TGTGCCTGGAGTGCGCTAGCGGGATACCGCGATGAGCAGTTCTTC
CDR3: CAWSALAGYRDEQFF

J: TRBJ1-4
D: NA
V: TRBV15
DNA: TGTGCCACCAGCAGAACCAGGGCCGAAGGTGAAAAACTGTTTTTT
CDR3: CATSRTRAEGEKLFF

J: TRBJ1-3
D: NA
V: TRBV7-9
DNA: TGTGCCAGCAGCCCCGGGAGAGTCTCCGGAAACACCATATATTTT
CDR3: CASSPGRVSGNTIYF

J: TRBJ2-1
D: TRBD2
V: TRBV4-1
DNA: TGCGCCAGCAGCTTTAGCGGGGGCCGTAGAAACAATGAGCAGTTCTTC
CDR3: CASSFSGGRRNNEQFF

J: TRBJ1-6
D: TRBD1
V: TRBV19
DNA: TGTGCCAGTAGTCCGCGGGACAGGGAGAATTCACCCCTCCACTTT
CDR3: CASSPRDRENSPLHF

J: TRBJ2-7
D: NA
V: TRBV5-1
DNA: TGCGCCAGCAGGACAGCAGGGGACTACGAGCAGTACTTC
CDR3: CASRTAGDYEQYF

J: TRBJ2-2
D: NA
V: TRBV10-1
DNA: TGCGCCAGCAGGGCGGATCCGTTGGCCGGGGAGCTGTTTTTT
CDR3: CASRADPLAGELFF

J: TRBJ1-2
D: NA
V: TRBV2
DNA: TGTGCCAGCAGTATGCTCAGGTCTGGCTACACCTTC
CDR3: CASSMLRSGYTF

J: TRBJ2-7
D: NA
V: TRBV29-1
DNA: TGCAGCGTGACGGAGACAGAATCCTACGAGCAGTACTTC
CDR3: CSVTETESYEQYF

J: TRBJ2-7
D: NA
V: TRBV25-1
DNA: TGTGCCAGCAGTGACCTAGCCCAGAGCTCCTACGAGCAGTACTTC
CDR3: CASSDLAQSSYEQYF

J: TRBJ2-7
D: TRBD2
V: TRBV18
DNA: TGTGCCAGCTCACCCCGGGGGGTGCCCTACGAGCAGTACTTC
CDR3: CASSPRGVPYEQYF

J: TRBJ1-1
D: NA
V: TRBV7-9
DNA: TGTGCCAGCAGCTTAGAGTTGAGCATGAACACTGAAGCTTTCTTT
CDR3: CASSLELSMNTEAFF

J: TRBJ2-7
D: TRBD1
V: TRBV27
DNA: TGTGCCAGCAGTTTTAGAGGGGGCGAAACCTACGAGCAGTACTTC
CDR3: CASSFRGGETYEQYF